Detailed here is one T cell receptor beta chain. The assay was immunoSEQ multiplex PCR, and TCRdb's table has in-frame clones only and misses some. The repertoire holds roughly 97,000 clones, with roughly 90% as singletons. The entry originates in a study of OX40 agonist ivuxolimab in advanced cancers. Source: CD4+ or CD8+ T cells sorted from blood, taken in a trial of the OX40 agonist ivuxolimab. The source of this sequence is an adult with an advanced solid tumor such as melanoma, head and neck, liver or kidney cancer.

The CDR3 here is CASSYGPRAGNQPQHF. CDR3 sequence (DNA): TGCGCCAGCAGCTACGGTCCTAGGGCAGGCAATCAGCCCCAGCATTTT. This sequence joins TRBV5-1 and TRBJ1-5; D unclear. V lost 3 bases to trimming and J lost 2 bases, with 15 bases between them. This CDR3 spans 16 amino acids. Germline V gene sequence: CDR1 SGHRS, CDR2 YFSETQ.